Listed below are T cell receptor beta chains from one sample, sequenced in a study of regulatory T cells in long-lasting Graves disease. TCRdb ran MiXCR on the multiplex PCR reads and lists one entry per CDR3 protein. In the table there are about 460,000 distinct CDR3 sequences, roughly 22% of which are singletons. The specimen was peripheral blood mononuclear cells (PBMCs), collected when the disease was refractory, from a patient treated with antithyroid drugs. These receptor sequences come from a female donor with Graves disease. Each CDR3 is given with its conserved first and last residue. D genes are given only for firm matches. Size tells how often a clone was seen (once, few, many) or the class of an expanded clone, and some rows leave it out.

d_gene	j_gene	abundance	v_gene	CDR3aa	CDR3nt
TRBD1	TRBJ2-4	many	TRBV6-5	CASSYSPGQGAKNIQYF	TGTGCCAGCAGTTACTCTCCGGGACAGGGGGCCAAAAACATTCAGTACTTC
TRBD1	TRBJ2-5	NA	TRBV6-1	CASSGTTGGGETQYF	TGTGCCAGCAGTGGAACGACAGGGGGTGGTGAGACCCAGTACTTC
NA	TRBJ2-7	NA	TRBV20-1	CSAQLPPEGEQYF	TGCAGTGCTCAACTACCACCGGAAGGGGAGCAGTACTTC
NA	TRBJ2-7	few	TRBV7-2	CASSFSAVIDEQYF	TGTGCCAGCAGCTTTTCAGCGGTAATAGACGAGCAGTACTTC
NA	TRBJ2-5	many	TRBV28	CASARTRDQETQYF	TGTGCCAGCGCCCGGACACGAGACCAAGAGACCCAGTACTTC
TRBD1	TRBJ2-1	NA	TRBV27	CASSSARDRAYNEQFF	TGTGCCAGCAGCAGCGCGAGGGACAGGGCTTACAATGAGCAGTTCTTC
NA	TRBJ2-7	few	TRBV28	CASSSMGSQGGGERQYF	TGTGCCAGCAGTTCCATGGGCTCACAGGGTGGAGGCGAACGGCAGTACTTC
TRBD1	TRBJ2-7	many	TRBV11-2	CASSSGTGGFEQYF	TGTGCCAGCAGTTCCGGGACAGGGGGCTTCGAGCAGTACTTC
NA	TRBJ2-7	NA	TRBV7-2	CASSSGVLYEQYF	TGTGCCAGCAGCTCCGGGGTCCTCTACGAGCAGTACTTC
NA	TRBJ2-7	many	TRBV7-2	CASSLGLPDTYEQYF	TGTGCCAGCAGCTTAGGTCTTCCAGACACCTACGAGCAGTACTTC
NA	TRBJ1-6	many	TRBV7-2	CASSSQGIGHTTPLHF	TGTGCCAGCAGCTCCCAGGGGATTGGGCACACGACACCCCTCCACTTT
NA	TRBJ2-2	many	TRBV28	CASSLISRVTGELFF	TGTGCCAGCAGTTTGATAAGCAGGGTCACCGGGGAGCTGTTTTTT
TRBD1	TRBJ1-2	few	TRBV9	CASSVTYRGGYTF	TGTGCCAGCAGCGTAACTTACAGGGGAGGCTACACCTTC
TRBD2	TRBJ2-5	NA	TRBV20-1	CSAAHSGAPQETQYF	TGCAGTGCTGCCCATAGCGGGGCGCCACAAGAGACCCAGTACTTC
TRBD2	TRBJ2-5	NA	TRBV5-1	CASSLRSAGPSKTQYF	TGCGCCAGCAGCTTGAGGTCAGCGGGGCCTTCAAAGACCCAGTACTTC
TRBD2	TRBJ2-3	once	TRBV12-3/TRBV12-4	CASSRLAGRTDTQYF	TGTGCCAGCAGCCGTCTAGCGGGGCGCACAGATACGCAGTATTTT
NA	TRBJ1-6	many	TRBV28	CASTGGLNRSPLHF	TGTGCCAGCACGGGCGGACTGAATAGGTCACCCCTCCACTTT
NA	TRBJ2-7	NA	TRBV6-2/TRBV6-3	CASSYRERGYEQYF	TGTGCCAGCAGTTACCGCGAGAGGGGATACGAGCAGTACTTC
NA	TRBJ1-1	NA	TRBV4-1	CASSQGGPSNTEAFF	TGCGCCAGCAGCCAAGGGGGCCCGTCGAACACTGAAGCTTTCTTT
NA	TRBJ2-2	once	TRBV18	CASSPWENTGELFF	TGTGCCAGCTCACCCTGGGAGAACACCGGGGAGCTGTTTTTT
NA	TRBJ2-6	many	TRBV20-1	CSAPTPDSGANVLTF	TGCAGTGCCCCTACCCCCGACTCTGGGGCCAACGTCCTGACTTTC
NA	TRBJ1-4	many	TRBV6-2/TRBV6-3	CASSYVVWREKLFF	TGTGCCAGCAGTTATGTGGTGTGGCGGGAAAAACTGTTTTTT
TRBD2	TRBJ2-6	once	TRBV7-2	CASSLVSGLAGGGGANVLTF	TGTGCCAGCAGCTTAGTGTCGGGACTAGCGGGGGGAGGTGGGGCCAACGTCCTGACTTTC
NA	TRBJ1-2	many	TRBV2	CASTETGRYGYTF	TGTGCCAGCACTGAAACAGGCCGCTATGGCTACACCTTC